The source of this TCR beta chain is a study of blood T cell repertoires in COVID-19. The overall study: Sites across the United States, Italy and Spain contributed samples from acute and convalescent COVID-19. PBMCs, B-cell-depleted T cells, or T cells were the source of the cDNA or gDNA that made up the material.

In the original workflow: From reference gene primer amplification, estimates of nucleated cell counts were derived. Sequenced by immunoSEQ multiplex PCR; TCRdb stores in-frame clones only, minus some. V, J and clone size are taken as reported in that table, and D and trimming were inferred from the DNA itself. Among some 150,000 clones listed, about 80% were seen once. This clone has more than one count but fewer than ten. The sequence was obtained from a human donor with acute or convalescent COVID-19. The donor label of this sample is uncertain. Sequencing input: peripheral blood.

Written as DNA, the CDR3 is TGTGCCAGCAGCCCACTCCAGGGCGTCACTGAAGCTTTCTTT. It yields the protein CASSPLQGVTEAFF. The rearrangement links TRBV3-1 (or the pseudogene TRBV3-2) to TRBJ1-1, with TRBD1 as a possible D gene (5 bases). Per the germline V gene, CDR1 is LGHDT and CDR2 is YNNKEL (reference sequence). V was trimmed by 4 bases and J by 4 bases, leaving 13 bases between them. The CDR3 has 14 residues.